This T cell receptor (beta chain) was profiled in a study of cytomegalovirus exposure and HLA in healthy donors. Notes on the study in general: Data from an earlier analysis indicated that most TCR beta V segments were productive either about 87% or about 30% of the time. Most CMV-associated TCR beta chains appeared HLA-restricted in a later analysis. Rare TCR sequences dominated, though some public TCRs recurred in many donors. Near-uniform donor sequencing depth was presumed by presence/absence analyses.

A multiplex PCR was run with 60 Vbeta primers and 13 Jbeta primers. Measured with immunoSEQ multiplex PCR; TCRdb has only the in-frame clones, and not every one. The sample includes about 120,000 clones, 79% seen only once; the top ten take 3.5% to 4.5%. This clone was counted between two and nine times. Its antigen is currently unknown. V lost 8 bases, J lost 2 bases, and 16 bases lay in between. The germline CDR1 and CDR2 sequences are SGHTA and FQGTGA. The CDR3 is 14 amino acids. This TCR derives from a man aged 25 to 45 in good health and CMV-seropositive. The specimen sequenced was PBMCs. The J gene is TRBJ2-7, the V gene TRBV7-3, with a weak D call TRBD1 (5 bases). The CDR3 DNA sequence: TGTGCCAGCGCATTATATATGGGGCCCTACGAGCAGTACTTC. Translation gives CASALYMGPYEQYF.